The present T cell receptor (beta chain) was sequenced within a study of blood T cell repertoires in COVID-19 (dated by TCRdb to between 2020 and 2021). Context from the whole study: The collaborator samples originated in the United States, Italy and Spain and spanned the acute and convalescent phases of COVID-19. The prospective study material was composed of cDNA or gDNA derived from T cells, B-cell-depleted T cells, or PBMCs. The dataset comprised deeply sampled blood TCRbeta repertoires from subjects exposed to, actively infected with, or recovered from COVID-19. The repertoires were made available in a free public database intended to serve as a resource for research on the immune response to SARS-CoV-2. The samples were drawn from two sources: the first 160 participants of the ongoing ImmuneRACE study, and approximately 1,300 subjects contributed by 6 global collaborators. A de-identified subject ID, COVID-19 status, age in years and sex were almost always included in the sample metadata. HLA class I and class II types, where available, came from metadata supplied by the sample provider rather than from assay-based typing. Findings and caveats that apply to the study as a whole: Clinical and demographic metadata were provided uncurated, with the amount varying by source and participant.

Reading from cysteine to phenylalanine, the CDR3 counts 17 amino acids. Just the 51-base CDR3 DNA is kept, in frame starting at base 1. After removal of 4 bases from V and 3 bases from J, the junction retains 11 bases not matched to a gene. CDR1 and CDR2, per the germline V gene, are ENHRY and SYGVKD. Collaborating institutions collected whole blood in K2EDTA tubes following their own protocols. For TCRbeta analysis, collaborators shipped samples as frozen whole blood, isolated PBMCs, or DNA extracted from either of those sample types. Of note for this clone: Its antigen specificity is not known. Base qualities are not recorded, but no much larger clone differs from it by a single base.

The immunoSEQ Assay, a bias-controlled multiplex PCR, was used to amplify TCRbeta CDR3 regions from genomic DNA. The study's own analysis went as follows. The number of nucleated cells in each sample was estimated by amplification of reference gene primers within the assay. To quantify the absolute abundance of each unique TCRbeta CDR3 rearrangement, sequence reads were collapsed and filtered. For each sample, productive Simpson clonality was calculated as the square root of Simpson's diversity index over productive rearrangements. What TCRdb holds here is the immuneACCESS table cut down to in-frame rearrangements. Part of the clones is not present; checked against another copy, under half of the missing clones reflect an unresolved V gene, and the others are unexplained. That table gives V, J and clone size, and the DNA gave D and trimming. This sample comprises approximately 100,000 clones, 84% of them detected only once. The ten largest clones represent 6.6% of the sample.

The sequence was collected from a woman between 45 and 60 years old with acute or convalescent COVID-19. Sequencing input: peripheral blood. The sequence joins TRBV10-3 to TRBJ1-1; 10 middle bases align to TRBD1. The sequenced DNA is TGTGCCATCAGTGGTCTGAGGACAGGGGGAGGGGACACTGAAGCTTTCTTT. Its coded protein is CAISGLRTGGGDTEAFF.